The source of this T cell receptor (beta chain) is a study of tumor-infiltrating lymphocytes in primary liver carcinoma. Points from the study as a whole: Only about 8-25% of top clones occurred in every one of the five tumor regions.

With around 520 ng total RNA as template and a constant-region primer, TCR beta cDNA was made. Three nested multiplex PCR rounds of slightly modified ARM-PCR generated TCR beta libraries. For approximately 10 cycles apiece, the opening two PCR rounds ran with TRBV1-TRBV30 forward primers and a C-beta reverse primer. MiXCR, run by TCRdb on the multiplex PCR reads, gives a single entry per CDR3 protein. The data contain about 190,000 distinct CDR3 sequences, about 82% of them seen just once; the ten biggest clones take up less than 20%. The length of the CDR3 is 15 residues. Germline CDR1 is SGHRS and CDR2 is YFSETQ. J gave up 2 bases and V 6 bases, and 9 bases lay outside the gene matches. A remark on this clonotype: The antigen is not known. This clone may be a read error of a much larger clone one base away.

Co-extraction of RNA and DNA was performed on about 20-33 mg of unsorted bulk tissue. Over 80% of the cells in every tumor sample were viable tumor cells. The TCR originated in a man aged 40-49 years with primary liver carcinoma and hepatitis B virus infection. Sequenced material: tumor tissue from primary liver carcinoma. The chain uses TRBV5-1 and TRBJ2-7; 9 nucleotides match TRBD1. The CDR3, as DNA: TGCGCCAGCAACGGTGACAGGGGGTTTGCCTACGAGCAGTACTTC. Its translation: CASNGDRGFAYEQYF.